The 6 T cell receptor beta chains below all came from one sample that was sequenced in a study of blood T cell repertoires in COVID-19. Clones were sequenced by immunoSEQ multiplex PCR, and TCRdb holds only the in-frame ones, with some missing. The sample carries about 160,000 clones, 76% recorded once. Sample: peripheral blood. Every receptor here comes from a woman older than 75 with acute or convalescent COVID-19.

The J gene is TRBJ1-3, the V gene TRBV15; the match to TRBD1 covers 11 bases. The length of the CDR3 is 16 residues. Unmatched junction bases numbered 3, after V lost 3 bases and J lost 2 bases. Germline-derived CDR1 and CDR2 are LNHNV and YYDKDF (reference sequence). CDR3 nucleotide sequence: TGTGCCACCAGCAGGGACAGGGGGCAGGCTGGAAACACCATATATTTT. Protein product: CATSRDRGQAGNTIYF.

The chain carries TRBV7-6 and TRBJ1-4; 8 bases are shared with TRBD1. This CDR3 has 14 residues. The ends lost 5 bases at V and 5 bases at J; junction bases unmatched: 4. Germline values: CDR1 SGHVS, CDR2 FNYEAQ. In DNA form, the CDR3 reads TGTGCCAGCAGCCAGGACAGGGCGAATGAAAAACTGTTTTTT. Protein sequence: CASSQDRANEKLFF. Using reference TRBV7-6 and TRBJ1-4 for the parts outside the CDR3, the full variable domain is GAGVSQSPRYKVTKRGQDVALRCDPISGHVSLYWYRQALGQGPEFLTYFNYEAQQDKSGLPNDRFSAERPEGSISTLTIQRTEQRDSAMYRCASSQDRANEKLFFGSGTQLSVL.

This clone was picked up a small number of times. This sequence joins TRBV19 and TRBJ1-3; 8 nucleotides line up with TRBD1. This CDR3 comprises 15 residues. Per the germline V gene, CDR1 is LNHDA and CDR2 is SQIVND (reference sequence). With 5 bases clipped from V and 2 bases from J, the junction kept 5 bases outside the gene matches. CDR3 amino acids: CASSPRQGPGNTIYF. CDR3 coding DNA: TGTGCCAGTAGTCCACGACAGGGGCCTGGAAACACCATATATTTT.

This clone occurred a few times. The chain joins TRBV6-5 to TRBJ2-2, with 9 nucleotides matching TRBD2. CDR1 and CDR2 from the germline V gene are MNHEY and SVGAGI. The CDR3 runs to 14 residues. The J segment lost 5 bases and the V segment lost 8 bases, leaving 6 bases of the junction unmatched. CDR3 bases: TGTGCCAGCGAGCGGGGGGCGGGGACCGGGGAGCTGTTTTTT. Translated: CASERGAGTGELFF.

The rearrangement links TRBV12-5 to TRBJ2-5; a possible D gene is TRBD1 (5 bases). Per the germline V gene, CDR1 is LGHNT and CDR2 is FRNRAP. Trimming took 6 bases from V and 2 from J, leaving 13 bases between them. The CDR3 has 14 amino acids. The CDR3: CASGRDSRQETQYF. In DNA form, the CDR3 reads TGTGCTAGTGGACGAGACAGTCGTCAAGAGACCCAGTACTTC.

The rearrangement links TRBV5-1 to TRBJ1-3; possible D gene TRBD1, 5 bases. This CDR3 spans 12 amino acids. V dropped 2 bases and J dropped 8 bases, with 8 bases sitting between them. The germline V gene has CDR1 SGHRS and CDR2 YFSETQ. The CDR3 nucleotides read TGCGCCAGCAGCTTTCAAGGGGACACCATATATTTT. Its protein is CASSFQGDTIYF.